This T cell receptor (beta chain) was obtained from a study of Ad26.COV2.S vaccination and SARS-CoV-2 variants (dated by TCRdb to the early 2020s). With regard to the full study: Vaccine-arm donors came from COV1001, a multicentre, randomized, double-blind, placebo-controlled phase I-IIa trial of Ad26.COV2.S in healthy adults. Blinding of investigators to trial group allocation was maintained during experiments and outcome assessment. Trial participants were randomized into five groups of five: low-dose or high-dose Ad26.COV2.S given once or twice, or placebo on both occasions. Ad26.COV2.S was administered intramuscularly at 5 x 10^10 or 1 x 10^11 viral particles, either as a single shot or as two shots given 56 days apart. Sequencing of the TCRbeta repertoire served to evaluate the specificity and breadth of SARS-CoV-2-reactive T cell receptors following Ad26.COV2.S vaccination. The TCR-sequenced set comprised about 32 samples: around 20 Ad26.COV2.S vaccine recipients, 5 placebo recipients and 8 SARS-CoV-2 convalescent individuals. Summary of the overall study and its limitations: Vaccine and placebo recipients had similar non-spike TCR breadth, a finding consistent with the vaccine containing only spike. The study lacked the statistical power to compare responses across vaccine doses or regimens. According to the authors, total T cell responses may have been underestimated by the TCR breadth and depth analyses. Compared with placebo recipients, Ad26.COV2.S recipients showed higher spike-specific TCR breadth (P = 0.0014). Substantial breadth of spike-specific CD8+ and CD4+ T cell responses was reported after vaccination.

Interpreted using the paper, the treatment or condition label stands for: some 20 received Ad26.COV2.S at low or high dose, single or two shots; 5 received placebo; per-sample allocation not given. For vaccine and placebo recipients, repertoires were sequenced using samples collected on day 63 after the first injection. In Cohort 1b, some 25 adults aged 18-55 years were enrolled at a single site in Boston, USA, between 29 July and 7 August 2020. Ad26.COV2.S was a replication-incompetent adenovirus type 26 vector expressing a prefusion-stabilized SARS-CoV-2 spike protein from the original Wuhan strain. The CDR3 contains 13 residues, cysteine and phenylalanine counted. Just CDR3 DNA is preserved here, 39 bases in frame from base 1. Trimming removed 5 bases from V and 4 bases from J, leaving 12 bases between the germline ends. Reading the germline V gene (reference sequence) gives CDR1 LGHDT and CDR2 YNNKEL.

The immunoSEQ Assay was the method used to sequence TCRbeta CDR3 regions. After extraction, genomic DNA underwent amplification by bias-controlled multiplex PCR, followed by high-throughput sequencing. The original methods were these. To quantify the absolute abundance of every unique TCRbeta CDR3 region, sequences were collapsed and filtered. Usable DNA was measured by amplifying reference genes present in all nucleated cells, and TCRbeta template counts were normalized to that usable DNA to estimate T cell fraction. Repertoire TCRs were annotated as SARS-CoV-2-specific when V gene, CDR3 amino acid sequence and J gene were exactly matched to a known reactive TCR set. The reference SARS-CoV-2 TCR set came from MIRA and was filtered for enrichment in COVID-19-positive ImmuneCODE repertoires, removing public or cross-reactive TCRs. Drawing on the MIRA antigens, annotated TCRs were analysed further at the level of specific ORF or position within ORF. Breadth was defined as the number of annotated unique rearrangements divided by the total number of unique productive rearrangements, and depth was defined as the summed frequency of the annotated unique rearrangements. Two-sided Wilcoxon rank-sum tests were used to compare TCR breadth between groups. The source is immuneACCESS, and TCRdb retained only in-frame sequences with V and J called. Part of the clones is not carried over; for the studies checked, unresolved V genes explain less than half of this, and the remainder is unexplained. The V and J calls and the clone size are those of that table, but D and trimming were determined from the DNA. The sample table shows more than 300,000 clones, and about 86% are seen once. Under 2% of the sample is in the top ten clones.

This clone has just one count. Its antigen is currently not known. No much larger clone exists at a distance of one base, and base qualities are not known. In this chain, TRBV3-1 (or the pseudogene TRBV3-2) is recombined with TRBJ2-7; TRBD2 could be the D gene, as 6 bases match. This receptor was taken from a person between 18 and 65 years old who received the Ad26.COV2.S COVID-19 vaccine or a placebo. The source was peripheral blood, collected in a trial of Ad26.COV2.S vaccine versus placebo. CDR3 protein: CASSSLGLYEQYF. The sequenced DNA: TGTGCCAGCAGCAGCCTGGGACTTTACGAGCAGTACTTC.